This is a list of T cell receptor beta chains from one sample in a study of blood T cell repertoires in COVID-19. Profiling relied on immunoSEQ multiplex PCR, and the TCRdb table lists in-frame clones only, not all of them. The table has over 300,000 clones, roughly nine tenths seen once. The sequencing input was peripheral blood. These receptor sequences come from a man in his forties with acute or convalescent COVID-19. Both conserved end residues are part of each CDR3. A D gene is named only where the DNA matches it firmly. Clone size is shown for a subset of rows, as once, few, many or a class of expanded clone.

j_gene: TRBJ2-1; v_gene: TRBV10-3; abundance: once; d_gene: NA; CDR3nt: TGTGCCACCTATGGGTCAGACTCACTCTACAATGAGCAGTTCTTC; CDR3aa: CATYGSDSLYNEQFF
j_gene: TRBJ2-3; v_gene: TRBV27; abundance: NA; d_gene: TRBD1; CDR3nt: TGTGCCAGCAGTTCCTCCACAGGGGGTACGCAGTATTTT; CDR3aa: CASSSSTGGTQYF
j_gene: TRBJ2-7; v_gene: TRBV5-4; abundance: NA; d_gene: TRBD1; CDR3nt: TGTGCCAGCAGCCCCGATGGGACAGAAAGCTCCTACGAGCAGTACTTC; CDR3aa: CASSPDGTESSYEQYF
j_gene: TRBJ2-1; v_gene: TRBV3-1/TRBV3-2; abundance: NA; d_gene: TRBD2; CDR3nt: TGTGCCAGCAGCCCGCCCGGACTAGCGGGATTTAATGAGCAGTTCTTC; CDR3aa: CASSPPGLAGFNEQFF
j_gene: TRBJ1-2; v_gene: TRBV30; abundance: NA; d_gene: TRBD1; CDR3nt: TGTGCCTGGAGTGTACGAAGGACAGGTGGCTACACCTTC; CDR3aa: CAWSVRRTGGYTF
j_gene: TRBJ1-1; v_gene: TRBV27; abundance: NA; d_gene: NA; CDR3nt: TGTGCCAGCAGTTTTAGGTTCGGAGAGGTCATGAACACTGAAGCTTTCTTT; CDR3aa: CASSFRFGEVMNTEAFF
j_gene: TRBJ1-5; v_gene: TRBV6-1; abundance: NA; d_gene: NA; CDR3nt: TGTGCCAGCAGGTACAGGGAGGGGCCCCAGCATTTT; CDR3aa: CASRYREGPQHF
j_gene: TRBJ1-1; v_gene: TRBV6-5; abundance: NA; d_gene: TRBD1; CDR3nt: TGTGCCAGCAGTCCGCCGACAGGGGGAATAGCTGAAGCTTTCTTT; CDR3aa: CASSPPTGGIAEAFF
j_gene: TRBJ1-6; v_gene: TRBV19; abundance: NA; d_gene: NA; CDR3nt: TGTGCCAGCGACCGGGGGTATAATAATTCACCCCTCCACTTT; CDR3aa: CASDRGYNNSPLHF
j_gene: TRBJ1-2; v_gene: TRBV4-1; abundance: NA; d_gene: NA; CDR3nt: TGCGCCAGCAGCCAAGAGGCAGGCCCCTATGGCTACACCTTC; CDR3aa: CASSQEAGPYGYTF
j_gene: TRBJ1-2; v_gene: TRBV6-5; abundance: NA; d_gene: TRBD1; CDR3nt: TGTGCCAGCAATCGACAGGGAGCTAACTATGGCTACACCTTC; CDR3aa: CASNRQGANYGYTF
j_gene: TRBJ2-7; v_gene: TRBV9; abundance: NA; d_gene: TRBD1; CDR3nt: TGTGCCAGCAGCCCCGTGAGGGGGACAGGGAGCGAGCAGTACTTC; CDR3aa: CASSPVRGTGSEQYF
j_gene: TRBJ1-3; v_gene: TRBV28; abundance: NA; d_gene: TRBD1; CDR3nt: TGTGCCAGCAGAGATCCGGGACAGGGCTCTGGAAACACCATATATTTT; CDR3aa: CASRDPGQGSGNTIYF
j_gene: TRBJ2-7; v_gene: TRBV14; abundance: NA; d_gene: TRBD1; CDR3nt: TGTGCCAGCAGCCAGGACAGGCTCTCCTACGAGCAGTACTTC; CDR3aa: CASSQDRLSYEQYF
j_gene: TRBJ1-3; v_gene: TRBV30; abundance: NA; d_gene: NA; CDR3nt: TGTGCCTGGAGTGTACTGGTGGGAAACACCATATATTTT; CDR3aa: CAWSVLVGNTIYF
j_gene: TRBJ1-3; v_gene: TRBV5-5; abundance: NA; d_gene: NA; CDR3nt: TGTGCCAGCAGCTTGGCCGGGAGCCTCTCCGGAAACACCATATATTTT; CDR3aa: CASSLAGSLSGNTIYF
j_gene: TRBJ2-5; v_gene: TRBV14; abundance: NA; d_gene: TRBD2; CDR3nt: TGTGCCAGCAGCCACCTAGCGGGGGGGGCAGAGACCCAGTACTTC; CDR3aa: CASSHLAGGAETQYF